This TCR beta chain was sequenced for a study of CD8+ T cells in alopecia areata. Overall study context: Among treated patients, oral tofacitinib was administered at 5 to 10 mg twice daily. Whole-study findings and limits: Among the 100 top clones, expanded CD8+ clones, like scalp clonality, were significantly decreased by tofacitinib. Mouse data revealed clearer TCR sharing than patient data did, a gap possibly tied to HLA. Many expanded lesional clones stayed in scalp and blood while on tofacitinib.

In each case, RNA was isolated and then reverse transcribed into cDNA as the sequencing template. Assay used: immunoSEQ multiplex PCR; TCRdb lists only in-frame clones, some missing. The sample comprises about 210,000 clones, approximately 72% of which are singletons, and 0.95% to 1.5% rests with the top ten. With regard to this clone: Its matching antigen is unknown.

Trimming took 6 bases from V and 12 from J, leaving 9 bases between them. This CDR3 comprises 9 residues. In germline, CDR1 is MNHEY, CDR2 SMNVEV (reference sequence). Regarding treatment: oral pan-JAK inhibitor, 5-10 mg twice daily. This specimen was CD4+ T cells sorted from blood, taken around week 44, from a patient treated with tofacitinib. The chain is built from TRBV27 and TRBJ2-7; D remains ambiguous. The TCR comes from a human donor with alopecia areata. CDR3: CASRAGRYF. The DNA for the CDR3 is TGTGCCAGCAGGGCAGGACGGTACTTC.